The clone carrying this TCR beta chain came up many times. Antigen: not known. The data derive from a study of blood T cells in healthy people across ages. General observations from the study: Possibly, changes in expanded clonotypes were confounded because donor CMV status was unknown.

The V and J ends lost 3 bases and 3 bases, in that order; junction bases with no gene match: 8. This CDR3 is built from 15 residues. The germline V gene has CDR1 SGHDT and CDR2 YYEEEE. The sample providers were healthy Caucasian people from Russia, aged roughly 6 to 95. Next came a second PCR, run for about 7 to 12 cycles, which used a sample-barcoded 5' primer along with a J-beta primer mix. Each CDR3 protein gets one entry after TCRdb re-called the 5' RACE reads with MiXCR. The sample includes around 670,000 distinct CDR3 sequences, 25% to 35% seen only once; the top ten take approximately 14%. Sequenced input: blood. This clonotype was sampled from a woman older than 75 in good health. The chain carries TRBV5-6 and TRBJ2-7, with 8 bases aligning to TRBD1. The chain's CDR3 is CASSSSGGGYYEQYF. Written as DNA, the CDR3 is TGTGCCAGCAGCTCGTCAGGGGGCGGGTACTACGAGCAGTACTTC.